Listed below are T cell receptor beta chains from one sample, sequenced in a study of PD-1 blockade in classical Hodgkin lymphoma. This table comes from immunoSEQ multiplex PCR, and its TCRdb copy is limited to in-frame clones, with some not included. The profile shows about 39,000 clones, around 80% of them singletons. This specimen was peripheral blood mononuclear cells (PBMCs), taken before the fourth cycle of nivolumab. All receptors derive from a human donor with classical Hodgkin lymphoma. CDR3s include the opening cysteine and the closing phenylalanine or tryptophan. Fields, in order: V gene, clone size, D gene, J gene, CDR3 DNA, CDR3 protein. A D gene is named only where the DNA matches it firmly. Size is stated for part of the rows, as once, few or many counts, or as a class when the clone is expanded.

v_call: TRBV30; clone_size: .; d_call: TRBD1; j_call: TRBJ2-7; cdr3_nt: TGTGCCTCGCACACTACCAGGGGGCCCTACGAGCAGTACTTC; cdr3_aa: CASHTTRGPYEQYF
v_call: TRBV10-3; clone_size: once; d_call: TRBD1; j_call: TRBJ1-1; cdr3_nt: TGTGCCATCGCCGAGACCGTGGGACAGTACACTGAAGCTTTCTTT; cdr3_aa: CAIAETVGQYTEAFF
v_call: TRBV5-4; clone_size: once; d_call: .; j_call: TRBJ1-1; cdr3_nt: TGTGCCAGCAGCGCCGGGACACGGAAAAACACTGAAGCTTTCTTT; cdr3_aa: CASSAGTRKNTEAFF
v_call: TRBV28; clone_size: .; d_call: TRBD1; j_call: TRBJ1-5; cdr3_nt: TGTGCCAGCAGTTTAGGACAGGGCAATCAGCCCCAGCATTTT; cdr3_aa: CASSLGQGNQPQHF
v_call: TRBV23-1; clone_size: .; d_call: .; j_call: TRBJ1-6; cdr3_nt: TGCGCCAGCAGCCGTCTAGGACAGAGCTCCTATAATTCACCCCTCCACTTT; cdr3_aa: CASSRLGQSSYNSPLHF
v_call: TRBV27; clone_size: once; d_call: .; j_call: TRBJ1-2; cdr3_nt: TGTGCCAGCAGTTCCAAGGCCTTTTGGGTCAGGGACGGATATGGCTACACCTTC; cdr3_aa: CASSSKAFWVRDGYGYTF
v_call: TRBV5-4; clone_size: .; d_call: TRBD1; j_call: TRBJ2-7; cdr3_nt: TGTGCCAGCAGCTTTGGGACAGGGGGCTACGAGCAGTACTTC; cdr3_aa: CASSFGTGGYEQYF
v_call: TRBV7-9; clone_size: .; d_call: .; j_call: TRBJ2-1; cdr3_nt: TGTGCCAGCAGCCCCGAGGGGGGACAGACGTACAATGAGCAGTTCTTC; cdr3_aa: CASSPEGGQTYNEQFF
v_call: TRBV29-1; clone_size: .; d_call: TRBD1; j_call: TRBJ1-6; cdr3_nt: TGCAGCGCCCTAACAGGGGGCGATTCACCCCTCCACTTT; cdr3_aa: CSALTGGDSPLHF
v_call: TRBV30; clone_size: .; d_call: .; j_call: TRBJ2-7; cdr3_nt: TGTGCCTGGAGAAGACAGGCCGTGGGCCGATCAGTGCAGTACTTC; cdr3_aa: CAWRRQAVGRSVQYF
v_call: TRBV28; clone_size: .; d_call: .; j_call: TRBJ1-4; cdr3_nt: TGTGCCAGCAGTCTAACAGGACTTGCTAATGAAAAACTGTTTTTT; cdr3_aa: CASSLTGLANEKLFF
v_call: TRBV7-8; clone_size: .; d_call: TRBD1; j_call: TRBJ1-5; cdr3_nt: TGTGCCAGCAGCCGACCAGGGACAGGGTTTCAGCCCCAGCATTTT; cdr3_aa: CASSRPGTGFQPQHF
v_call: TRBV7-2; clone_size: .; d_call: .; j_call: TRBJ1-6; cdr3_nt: TGTGCCAGCAGCTTAGCTGTTCGGAATTCACCCCTCCACTTT; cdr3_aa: CASSLAVRNSPLHF
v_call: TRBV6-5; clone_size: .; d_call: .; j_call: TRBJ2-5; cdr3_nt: TGTGCCAGCAGTTACCATTCGACTAGATCCCAAGAGACCCAGTACTTC; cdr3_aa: CASSYHSTRSQETQYF
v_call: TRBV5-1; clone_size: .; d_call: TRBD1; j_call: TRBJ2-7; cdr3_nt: TGCGCCAGCAGCACCTGGACAGGGACCTACGAGCAGTACTTC; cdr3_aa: CASSTWTGTYEQYF
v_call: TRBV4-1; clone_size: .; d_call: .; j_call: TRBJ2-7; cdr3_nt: TGCGCCAGCAGCAATAGGATAGGGCCCTACGAGCAGTACTTC; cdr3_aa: CASSNRIGPYEQYF
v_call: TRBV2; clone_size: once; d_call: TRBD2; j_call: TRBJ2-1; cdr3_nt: TGTGCCAGCAGTCCCGGACTAGCATCTGAGCAGTTCTTC; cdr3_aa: CASSPGLASEQFF
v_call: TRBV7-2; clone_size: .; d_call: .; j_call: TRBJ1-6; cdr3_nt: TGTGCCAGCAGCTTGGGCGGGCCCCTCCACTTT; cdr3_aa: CASSLGGPLHF
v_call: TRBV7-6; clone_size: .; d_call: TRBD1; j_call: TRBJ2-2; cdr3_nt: TGTGCCAGCCGAACCTACAGGGGTTTCGCCGGGGAGCTGTTTTTT; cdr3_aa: CASRTYRGFAGELFF
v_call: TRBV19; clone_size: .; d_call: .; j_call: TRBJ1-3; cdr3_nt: TGTGCCAGTAGTTATCTGCAGGGCTCCGGAAACACCATATATTTT; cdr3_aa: CASSYLQGSGNTIYF
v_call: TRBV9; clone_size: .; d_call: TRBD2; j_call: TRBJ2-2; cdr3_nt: TGTGCCAGCAGCGCCCCTAGCGGGGGGACGAACACCGGGGAGCTGTTTTTT; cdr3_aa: CASSAPSGGTNTGELFF
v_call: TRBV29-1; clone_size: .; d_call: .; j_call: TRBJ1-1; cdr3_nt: TGCAGCGTTGTGACAGGCCTGTTGGCTGAAGCTTTCTTT; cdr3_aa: CSVVTGLLAEAFF
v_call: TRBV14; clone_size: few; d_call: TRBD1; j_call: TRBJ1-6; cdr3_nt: TGTGCCAGCAGCCAAGATAGGGGACAGGGAAAATATAATTCACCCCTCCACTTT; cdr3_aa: CASSQDRGQGKYNSPLHF
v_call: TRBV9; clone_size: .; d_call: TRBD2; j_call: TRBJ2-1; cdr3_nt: TGTGCCAGCAGCATAAACGCGGGACTAGCGGGGGGAGGGCAGTTCTTC; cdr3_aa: CASSINAGLAGGGQFF
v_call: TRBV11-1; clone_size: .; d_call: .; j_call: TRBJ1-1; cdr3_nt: TGTGCCAGCAGCCGGGGGACTGAAGCTTTCTTT; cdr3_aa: CASSRGTEAFF
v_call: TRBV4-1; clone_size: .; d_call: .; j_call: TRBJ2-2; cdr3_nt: TGCGCCAGCAGCCAAGTCGGGGTGAAGAAAAAGGCCCCCGGGGAGCTGTTTTTT; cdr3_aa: CASSQVGVKKKAPGELFF
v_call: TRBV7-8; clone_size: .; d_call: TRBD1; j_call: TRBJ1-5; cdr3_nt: TGTGCCAGCACTTTAGGACAGGGCTTTGGCAATCAGCCCCAGCATTTT; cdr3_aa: CASTLGQGFGNQPQHF
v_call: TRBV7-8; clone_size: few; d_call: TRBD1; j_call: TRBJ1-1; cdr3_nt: TGTGCCAGCAGCAGGGGGCAGAGGGGGGTTGAAGCTTTCTTT; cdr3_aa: CASSRGQRGVEAFF
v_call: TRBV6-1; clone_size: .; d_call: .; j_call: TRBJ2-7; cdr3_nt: TGTGCGCAACGTATCGACGGTACCTACGAGCAGTACTTC; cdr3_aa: CAQRIDGTYEQYF
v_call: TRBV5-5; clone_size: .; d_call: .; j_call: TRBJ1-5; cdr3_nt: TGTGCCAGCACCAAAGACGGCAGATACAATCAGCCCCAGCATTTT; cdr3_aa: CASTKDGRYNQPQHF
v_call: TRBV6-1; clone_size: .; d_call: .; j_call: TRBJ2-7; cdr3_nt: TGTGCCAGCAGTGAAGACTTTCGACAGGTAGTCTTC; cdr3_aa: CASSEDFRQVVF
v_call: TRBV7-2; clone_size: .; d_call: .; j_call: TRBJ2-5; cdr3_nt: TGTGCCAGCAGCTTAGATACAGAGACCCAGTACTTC; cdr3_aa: CASSLDTETQYF
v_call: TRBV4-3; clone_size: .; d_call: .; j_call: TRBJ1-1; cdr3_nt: TGCGCCAGCAGCCAAGAGGGCCTGAACACTGAAGCTTTCTTT; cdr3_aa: CASSQEGLNTEAFF
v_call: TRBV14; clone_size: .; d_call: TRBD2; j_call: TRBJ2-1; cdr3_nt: TGTGCCAGCAGCCAAGATTTGGGACTAGTTGGCAATGAGCAGTTCTTC; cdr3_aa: CASSQDLGLVGNEQFF
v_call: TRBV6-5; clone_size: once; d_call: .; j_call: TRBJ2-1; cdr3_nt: TGTGCCAGCAGGTTGACGGGTTACAATGAGCAGTTCTTC; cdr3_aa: CASRLTGYNEQFF
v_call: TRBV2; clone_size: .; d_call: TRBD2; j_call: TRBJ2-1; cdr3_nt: TGTGCCAGCAGCGGGACTACCTTTGAGCAGTTCTTC; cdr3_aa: CASSGTTFEQFF
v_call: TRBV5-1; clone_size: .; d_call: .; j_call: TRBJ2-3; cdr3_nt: TGCGCCAGCAGCTTGGACCTAGACCTCACAGATACGCAGTATTTT; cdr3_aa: CASSLDLDLTDTQYF
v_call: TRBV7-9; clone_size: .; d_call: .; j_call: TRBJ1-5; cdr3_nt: TGTGCCAGCAGCTTAGGGGTCAGGGAGCATCAGCCCCAGCATTTT; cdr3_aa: CASSLGVREHQPQHF
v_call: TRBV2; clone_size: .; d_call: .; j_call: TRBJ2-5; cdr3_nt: TGTGCCAGCATGACGCCGGGACTGCCGGAGACCCAGTACTTC; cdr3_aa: CASMTPGLPETQYF
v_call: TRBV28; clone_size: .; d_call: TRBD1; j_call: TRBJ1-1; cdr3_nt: TGTGCCAGCAGGAACCGGGACAGGGGGGCCTACACTGAAGCTTTCTTT; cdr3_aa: CASRNRDRGAYTEAFF
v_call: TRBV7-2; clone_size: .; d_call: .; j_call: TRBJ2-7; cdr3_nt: TGTGCCAGCAGCTTATTTCCGCTGGGAGCCGCCAGCTACGAGCAGTACTTC; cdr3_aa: CASSLFPLGAASYEQYF
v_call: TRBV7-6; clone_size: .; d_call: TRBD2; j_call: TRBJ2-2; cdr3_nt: TGTGCCAGCAGCCCTCGACTAGCGGGGAACACCGGGGAGCTGTTTTTT; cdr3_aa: CASSPRLAGNTGELFF
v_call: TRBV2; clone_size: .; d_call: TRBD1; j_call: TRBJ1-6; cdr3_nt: TGTGCCAGCAGGAACAGGGGTACATTCTATAATTCACCCCTCCACTTT; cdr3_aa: CASRNRGTFYNSPLHF
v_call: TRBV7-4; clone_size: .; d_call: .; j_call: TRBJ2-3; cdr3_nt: TGTGCCAGGCACAGGGTCAGCACAGATACGCAGTATTTT; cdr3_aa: CARHRVSTDTQYF
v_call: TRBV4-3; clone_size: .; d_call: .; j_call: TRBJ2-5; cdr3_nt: TGCGCCAGCAGCCAAGATTTGGGTCCGACCCAAGAGACCCAGTACTTC; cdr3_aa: CASSQDLGPTQETQYF
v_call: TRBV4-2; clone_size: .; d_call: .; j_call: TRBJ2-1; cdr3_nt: TGTGCCAGCAGCCAAGTGTGGGGCACCAATGAGCAGTTCTTC; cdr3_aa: CASSQVWGTNEQFF
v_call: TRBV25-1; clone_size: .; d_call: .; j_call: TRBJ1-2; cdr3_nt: TGTGCCAGCAGTCGGGGAGGGTATGGCTACACCTTC; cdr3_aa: CASSRGGYGYTF
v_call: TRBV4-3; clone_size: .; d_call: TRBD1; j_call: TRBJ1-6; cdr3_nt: TGCGCCAGCAGCCAAGCTCCCCGGACAGGGGGCGCCCAAAATTCACCCCTCCACTTT; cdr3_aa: CASSQAPRTGGAQNSPLHF
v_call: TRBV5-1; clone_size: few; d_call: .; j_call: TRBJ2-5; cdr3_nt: TGCGCCAGCAGCTTGGGGGGACATTCGCAAGAGACCCAGTACTTC; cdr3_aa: CASSLGGHSQETQYF
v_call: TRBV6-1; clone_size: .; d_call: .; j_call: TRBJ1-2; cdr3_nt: TGTGCCAGCAGTGCCCAGGGAGAATTAGGTGGCTACACCTTC; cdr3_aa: CASSAQGELGGYTF
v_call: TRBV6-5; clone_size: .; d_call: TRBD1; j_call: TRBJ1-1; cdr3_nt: TGTGCCAGCAGTCAACCAGGGGGCCGAACTGAAGCTTTCTTT; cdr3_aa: CASSQPGGRTEAFF
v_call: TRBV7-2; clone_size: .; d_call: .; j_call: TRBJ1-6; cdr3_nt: TGTGCCAGCAGCTTAGCGGAACATTCACCCCTCCACTTT; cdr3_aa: CASSLAEHSPLHF
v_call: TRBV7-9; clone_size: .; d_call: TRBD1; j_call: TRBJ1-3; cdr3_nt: TGTGCCAGCAGCCCGGGACAGGTCGGAGGAAACACCATATATTTT; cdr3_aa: CASSPGQVGGNTIYF
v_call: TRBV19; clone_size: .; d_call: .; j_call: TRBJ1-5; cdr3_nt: TGTGCCAGTAGTATCCCCGGGACAAGTAGCAATCAGCCCCAGCATTTT; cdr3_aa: CASSIPGTSSNQPQHF
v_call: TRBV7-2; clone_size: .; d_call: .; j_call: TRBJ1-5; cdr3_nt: TGTGCCAGCAGCTTAGAAGCAGCTAGCAATCAGCCCCAGCATTTT; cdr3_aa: CASSLEAASNQPQHF
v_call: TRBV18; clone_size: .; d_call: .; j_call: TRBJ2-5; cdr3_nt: TGTGCCAGCTCACCAGGAGGGGAGACCCAGTACTTC; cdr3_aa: CASSPGGETQYF
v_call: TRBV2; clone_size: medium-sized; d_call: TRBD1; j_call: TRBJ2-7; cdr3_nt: TGTGCCAGCAAGGACAGGGGCTACGAGCAGTACTTC; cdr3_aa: CASKDRGYEQYF